This is a list of T cell receptor beta chains from one sample in a study of tumor and adjacent non-tumor tissue in lung cancer. TCRdb reprocessed the multiplex PCR reads via MiXCR and lists one record per CDR3 protein. The sample includes about 90,000 distinct CDR3 sequences, more than 75% of them seen just once. The sequencing sample was made of distant non-tumor lung tissue. The receptors shown here come from a woman between 50 and 59 years old with non-small cell lung cancer. Both conserved end residues are part of each CDR3. A D gene is named only where the DNA matches it firmly. Expanded clones are given a class, and other clones once, few, many or no size at all.

j_call clone_size d_call v_call cdr3_nt cdr3_aa
TRBJ2-1 once NA TRBV12-3/TRBV12-4 TGTACCAGCAGTTCCCCGAGGCGGGGATCTAATGAGCAGTTCTTC CTSSSPRRGSNEQFF
TRBJ1-2 many TRBD1 TRBV5-1 TGCGCCAGCAGCTTGTCTGACAGGGGTGGCTACACCTTC CASSLSDRGGYTF
TRBJ2-1 few NA TRBV2 TGTGCCAGCAGCTCCAGCTGGAGGGCGGAGCAGTTCTTC CASSSSWRAEQFF
TRBJ1-1 many NA TRBV6-1 TGTGCCAGCAGTGAAATTGGAGACACTGAAGCTTTCTTT CASSEIGDTEAFF
TRBJ2-7 NA NA TRBV29-1 TGCAGCGTTGAGGCCGGGCGAAGAGCCGAGCAGTACTTC CSVEAGRRAEQYF
TRBJ2-7 NA TRBD1 TRBV6-5 TGTGCCAGCAGTTACTCCAACAGGGGGTTCTACGAGGAATACTTC CASSYSNRGFYEEYF
TRBJ2-1 NA TRBD1 TRBV11-2 TGTTCCAGCAGCTTAGAGGCGGGACAGGATATGAATGAGCAGTTTTTC CSSSLEAGQDMNEQFF
TRBJ2-2 NA TRBD1 TRBV12-3/TRBV12-4 TGTGCCAGCAGTTTGGGGACAGAGACAAACACCGGGGAGCAGTTTTTT CASSLGTETNTGEQFF
TRBJ2-1 NA NA TRBV19 TGTGCCAGTAGTATGCAGATCGCTAGCGCCCTGACCCTCGGTGAGCAGTTCTTC CASSMQIASALTLGEQFF
TRBJ2-7 NA NA TRBV6-1 TGTGCCAGCAGTGATGGTCCACAATCCTACGAGCAGTACTTC CASSDGPQSYEQYF
TRBJ2-2 NA TRBD2 TRBV9 TGTGCCAGCAGCGTAACTGTAGCGGGAGCCGGCGGTGAGCTGTTTTTT CASSVTVAGAGGELFF
TRBJ2-1 NA NA TRBV11-3 TGTGTCAGCAGCCTTGATAGCGGAGGGGGCAATGAGCAGTTCTTC CVSSLDSGGGNEQFF
TRBJ2-5 once NA TRBV6-2/TRBV6-3 TGTGCCAGAAGTATCGTCAGGAGGGGAGAAGAGACCCAGTACTTC CARSIVRRGEETQYF
TRBJ2-3 NA NA TRBV11-2 TGTGCCAGCAGTTTAGATCGTGCAGATACGCCGTATTTT CASSLDRADTPYF
TRBJ1-5 many NA TRBV20-1 TGCAGTGCCACCGGACAGAATAGCAATCAGCCCCAGCATTTT CSATGQNSNQPQHF
TRBJ2-6 NA NA TRBV2 TGTGCCAGCACCTGGGACGGCTTCTCTGGGGCCAACGTCCTGGCTTTC CASTWDGFSGANVLAF
TRBJ2-7 NA TRBD2 TRBV6-6 TGCGCCAACAGGAACGTAGATGGCGGGAGCCCCTCCTACGAGCAGTACTTC CANRNVDGGSPSYEQYF
TRBJ2-7 NA TRBD2 TRBV29-1 TGCAGCGTTGCAGGGACTAGCACCTACGAGCAATACTTC CSVAGTSTYEQYF
TRBJ2-7 NA NA TRBV6-5 TGTGTCAGCAGCCACCGGGACATATCGGACGAGCAGTACTTC CVSSHRDISDEQYF
TRBJ2-3 NA NA TRBV11-2 TGTGCCAGCAGCCTATGGGGCCTGCTAGCGACAGATACGCGGTATTTT CASSLWGLLATDTRYF
TRBJ2-2 NA NA TRBV12-3/TRBV12-4 TGTGCCTGCAGTTTAGGGACAAGGACAAACAGCGGGGAGCTGTTTTTT CACSLGTRTNSGELFF
TRBJ2-1 NA NA TRBV29-1 TGCATGACTCGCTTTAATCCCTTCGATGAGCAGTTCTTC CMTRFNPFDEQFF
TRBJ1-2 few TRBD1 TRBV29-1 TGCGGCGTTGCTCACAGGGGAACAGAAGGCTACACCTTC CGVAHRGTEGYTF
TRBJ1-6 many NA TRBV6-5 TGTGCCAGCAGTTATGGAGGAACGTCAGAGTCCCTCCACTTT CASSYGGTSESLHF
TRBJ2-5 once TRBD1 TRBV10-3 TGTGCCATCAGTGGGCCTTCGGGACAGGGGCAAGAGACCCAGTACTTC CAISGPSGQGQETQYF
TRBJ2-4 NA TRBD1 TRBV12-3/TRBV12-4 TGTGCCAGCAGGGGACAGGGGAGCAAAAACATTCAGTATTTC CASRGQGSKNIQYF
TRBJ2-7 many TRBD2 TRBV5-1 TGCGCCAGCAGCCCCGTAGCGGGAAAGGACGAGCAGTACTTC CASSPVAGKDEQYF
TRBJ2-2 once NA TRBV29-1 TGCAGCGTTCGAGGGGAGGTGGACACTGGGGAGCTGTCTTTT CSVRGEVDTGELSF
TRBJ1-2 NA NA TRBV28 TGTGCCAGCAGTTCTTGGCCTATGCGGGACAAAAACTATGGCTACACCTTC CASSSWPMRDKNYGYTF
TRBJ2-1 NA TRBD2 TRBV5-6 TGCGCCAGCAGTAAGGGACTAGCGGGCAATAAGCAGTTCTTC CASSKGLAGNKQFF
TRBJ2-2 once TRBD2 TRBV29-1 TGTAGCATTGAAGATGAAGGAACTAGCGGGAATTTTCCCGGGGAGCTGTTTTTT CSIEDEGTSGNFPGELFF
TRBJ2-3 NA TRBD2 TRBV28 TGTGCCAGCAGCCGGCCCCCTCCACGGCGGGAGACCTCAGATACGCAGCAATTT CASSRPPPRRETSDTQQF
TRBJ1-4 NA NA TRBV6-5 TGTGCCAGCAATGATAGGGGGGATACTAATGAAAAACTGTTTTTT CASNDRGDTNEKLFF
TRBJ2-7 many TRBD2 TRBV10-3 TGTGCCATCATGGCTAGCGGTACCTACGAGCAGTACTTC CAIMASGTYEQYF
TRBJ2-1 NA NA TRBV11-2 TGTGCCAGCAGCTTAGGGGCTGGAGCTGAGCAGTTCTTC CASSLGAGAEQFF
TRBJ1-6 NA NA TRBV6-1 TGTGCCAGCAGTGAATTCGACATGGGAACGGGACGATCACCCCTCCACTTT CASSEFDMGTGRSPLHF
TRBJ1-1 NA TRBD1 TRBV12-3/TRBV12-4 TGTACCAGCACCCAGGACAGGCGCACTGAAACTTTCTTT CTSTQDRRTETFF
TRBJ1-1 many TRBD1 TRBV20-1 TGCAGTGCTAGAGCCGGGACAGGTGGAATGAACACTGAAGCTTTCTTT CSARAGTGGMNTEAFF
TRBJ1-6 many TRBD1 TRBV7-9 TGTGCCAGCAGCAAAGGACAGGGGGCGCGAATAGATTCACCCCTCCACTTT CASSKGQGARIDSPLHF
TRBJ1-1 once NA TRBV14 TGTGCCAGTAGCCAAGACCCGACAGTCCCCAGGAAACGGATCACTGAAGCTTTCTTT CASSQDPTVPRKRITEAFF
TRBJ1-1 NA NA TRBV6-2/TRBV6-3 TGTGTCAGTAATTACTCGATGTGGGTTAGCACTGAAGCTTTCTTT CVSNYSMWVSTEAFF
TRBJ1-4 NA NA TRBV11-2 TGTGCCTACAGCTTAGCAGGTATTAATGAAAAACTGTTTTTT CAYSLAGINEKLFF
TRBJ2-2 many NA TRBV6-2/TRBV6-3 TGTGCCAGCAGCTCACTACGACAGACTTCCGGGGAGCTGTTTTTT CASSSLRQTSGELFF
TRBJ2-1 NA TRBD2 TRBV6-4 TGTGCCAGCAGTCGAAGCGGGAGTGGATACAATGAGCTGTTCTTC CASSRSGSGYNELFF
TRBJ2-1 NA TRBD2 TRBV11-2 TGTGCCAGCGGCCCCACTAGCGGGAGGGCCGGGTCCTACCATGAGCAGTTCTTC CASGPTSGRAGSYHEQFF
TRBJ2-2 NA TRBD1 TRBV12-3/TRBV12-4 TGTCCCAGCAGACGACAGGGTACCGGGAACCTGTTTTTT CPSRRQGTGNLFF
TRBJ2-1 NA NA TRBV11-2 TGTGCCAGCAGCCAAATCCGGGGGCCAGTGCAGTTCTTC CASSQIRGPVQFF
TRBJ1-5 NA TRBD1 TRBV6-6 TGTGCCAGCACTCCAGGGGGTTCAAGCAATCAGTCCCAGCATTTT CASTPGGSSNQSQHF
TRBJ2-6 NA NA TRBV6-6 TGTGCCAGCAGCCAGTATATTGCAGCTTCTGGGGCCAACGTCCCGACTTTC CASSQYIAASGANVPTF
TRBJ2-7 NA NA TRBV29-1 TGCAGCATTTTTACGGACACCTACGAGCAGTACTTC CSIFTDTYEQYF
TRBJ2-7 once NA TRBV12-3/TRBV12-4 TGTGTCAGCAGTTTAGATCCCCTGACGGGCTACGAGCAATACTTC CVSSLDPLTGYEQYF
TRBJ2-1 NA NA TRBV11-2 TGTGCCAGCAGCCCATGGGACTCAGGTATCAGTGAGCAGCTCTTC CASSPWDSGISEQLF